The clone carrying this TCR beta chain was seen only a few times. The source of the sample is a study of T cells after yellow fever vaccination. TCR cDNA was made by 5'RACE template switching, adding a universal primer site and UMIs. TCRdb processed the 5' RACE reads anew with MiXCR; each CDR3 protein has one entry. The data show approximately 130,000 distinct CDR3 sequences, 15% seen once. CDR3 length: 14 residues. Trimming took 5 bases from V and 7 from J; bases not matched to a gene: 10. Per germline, CDR1 SGHTA and CDR2 FQGNSA. This sequence originates from a man aged 18 to 29 who received the YFV17D yellow fever vaccine. V is TRBV7-2 and J is TRBJ2-7, with 8 bases fitting TRBD2. The sample consisted of CD8+ T cells sorted from PBMCs, taken 5 days after the yellow fever booster vaccination. CDR3 loop: CASSPRSGGVEQYV. Written as DNA, the CDR3 is TGTGCCAGCAGCCCCCGGAGCGGGGGCGTAGAGCAGTACGTC.